This entry lists 19 T cell receptor beta chains sequenced from one sample in a study of T cell responses to AZD1222 COVID-19 vaccine. TCRdb's copy holds only in-frame clones and misses some; the assay was immunoSEQ multiplex PCR. This table has 80,000 to 100,000 clones, 80% to 90% appearing once. The sample was peripheral blood, taken 28 days after the second AZD1222 dose. All receptors derive from an adult who received the AZD1222 COVID-19 vaccine.

V usage is TRBV7-9 and J usage is TRBJ1-1; D remains unclear. Trimming took 1 base from V and 9 from J, leaving 6 bases between them. CDR1 SEHNR and CDR2 FQNEAQ come from the germline V gene (reference sequence). The CDR3 consists of 11 residues. Here the CDR3 reads CASSLEGKAFF. The CDR3 bases are TGTGCCAGCAGCTTAGAGGGAAAAGCTTTCTTT.

V usage is TRBV30 and J usage is TRBJ1-6; weak D call: TRBD1 (6 bases). V lost 4 bases and J lost 0, with 13 bases in between. Germline loops: CDR1 GTSNPN, CDR2 SVGIG (reference sequence). The CDR3 consists of 16 residues. CDR3 protein: CAWNRDTHSYNSPLHF. The CDR3 bases are TGTGCCTGGAACCGGGACACCCACTCCTATAATTCACCCCTCCACTTT.

This chain uses TRBV7-2 with TRBJ2-3, with TRBD2 matching 9 bases. Germline-derived CDR1 and CDR2 are SGHTA and FQGNSA. The CDR3 is 18 amino acids. Trimming took 5 bases from V and 1 from J; bases not matched to a gene: 13. The CDR3 DNA sequence: TGTGCCAGCAGCCCCCGCGCCTTAGCGGGAGCAGGCACAGATACGCAGTATTTT. This codes for CASSPRALAGAGTDTQYF.

The chain links TRBV21-1 to TRBJ1-2. TRBV21-1 is marked as a pseudogene. The CDR3 loop spans 14 amino acids. CDR3 residues: CASSNFGVYYGYTF. The CDR3 bases are TGTGCCAGCAGCAATTTCGGAGTATACTATGGCTACACCTTC.

Only one count was recorded for this clone. V and J are TRBV11-2 and TRBJ2-1, with TRBD2 identical over 9 bases. V shed 6 bases and J 3 bases; nucleotides not matched to a gene: 6. This CDR3 is 15 amino acids long. Germline V CDR1 and CDR2: SGHAT, FQNNGV. CDR3 loop: CASRRAGGIYNEQFF. The CDR3 DNA reads TGTGCCAGCAGACGGGCGGGGGGGATCTACAATGAGCAGTTCTTC. Using reference TRBV11-2 and TRBJ2-1 for the parts outside the CDR3, the full variable domain is EAGVAQSPRYKIIEKRQSVAFWCNPISGHATLYWYQQILGQGPKLLIQFQNNGVVDDSQLPKDRFSAERLKGVDSTLKIQPAKLEDSAVYLCASRRAGGIYNEQFFGPGTRLTVL.

The chain uses TRBV7-2 and TRBJ1-5; no firm D call. This CDR3 is 13 amino acids long. Per germline, CDR1 SGHTA and CDR2 FQGNSA. Trimming took 2 bases from V and 3 from J, leaving 5 bases between them. In DNA, the CDR3 is TGTGCCAGCAGCTTAACACTCAATCAGCCCCAGCATTTT. Translation gives CASSLTLNQPQHF.

V usage is TRBV19 and J usage is TRBJ1-5; 7 nucleotides line up with TRBD1. From germline, CDR1 is LNHDA and CDR2 SQIVND (reference sequence). The J segment lost 7 bases and the V segment lost 7 bases, leaving 16 bases of the junction unmatched. The CDR3 spans 16 residues. CDR3 residues: CASTTQVDRAGQPQHF. The CDR3 region has the DNA TGTGCCAGTACAACTCAGGTAGACAGGGCCGGCCAGCCCCAGCATTTT.

The CDR3 nucleotides read TGTGCAAGTCGCGATAACCCGGGACAAGTGAATCAGCCCCAGCATTTT. It translates to CASRDNPGQVNQPQHF. The chain carries TRBV12-2 and TRBJ1-5; the table names TRBD1, a call not compared with the DNA. TRBV12-2 is tagged as a pseudogene. This CDR3 region has 16 residues.

This rearrangement joins TRBV7-8 to TRBJ1-1; D is uncertain. V was pared by 1 base and J by 9 bases, with 12 bases between. The germline V gene encodes CDR1 SGHVS and CDR2 FQNEAQ. This CDR3 contains 13 residues. This CDR3 is CASSLGSSTQAFF. The CDR3 DNA reads TGTGCCAGCAGCTTAGGAAGTTCGACACAAGCTTTCTTT.

The chain is built from TRBV4-1 and TRBJ2-1; 7 bases map to TRBD1. Germline trimming cut 0 bases from V and 3 bases from J; bases unmatched to any gene: 8. The CDR3 is made up of 17 amino acids. Germline V gene sequence: CDR1 MGHRA, CDR2 YSYEKL. This CDR3 is CASSQDRRQGVYNEQFF. CDR3 sequence (DNA): TGCGCCAGCAGCCAAGACAGACGCCAGGGGGTCTACAATGAGCAGTTCTTC.

This chain joins TRBV5-1 and TRBJ2-7; D might be TRBD2 (6 bases). V shed 1 base and J shed 1 base, with 12 bases lying between them. CDR1 is SGHRS and CDR2 is YFSETQ in the germline V gene. The CDR3 contains 15 residues. CDR3 nucleotide sequence: TGCGCCAGCAGCTTGTCAGCGGGTGAATCCTACGAGCAGTACGTC. It codes for CASSLSAGESYEQYV.

The CDR3 region is CASSQTTRWGGSIYEQFF. The CDR3 DNA follows: TGCGCCAGCAGCCAGACAACTCGATGGGGCGGGTCAATCTATGAGCAGTTCTTC. The rearrangement uses TRBV4-3 and TRBJ2-1, with D perhaps TRBD1 or TRBD2 (5 bases each). The V gene lost 3 bases and the J gene lost 8 bases, with 26 bases spanning the gap. Germline V lookup: CDR1 LGHNA, CDR2 YSLEER. CDR3 length: 18 residues.

The chain combines TRBV12-5 with TRBJ1-2, with TRBD1 identical over 7 bases. The V and J ends lost 7 bases and 8 bases, in that order; junction bases with no gene match: 13. The CDR3 has 14 residues. Germline CDR1 reads LGHNT; CDR2 reads FRNRAP. CDR3 amino acids: CASEPPGQSGGYTF. The DNA of the CDR3 is TGTGCTAGTGAACCCCCGGGACAGAGTGGCGGCTACACCTTC.

V and J are TRBV7-2 and TRBJ1-2, with D possibly matching TRBD1 (5 bases). V dropped 1 base and J dropped 0 bases, with 9 bases sitting between them. The germline CDR1 and CDR2 sequences are SGHTA and FQGNSA. CDR3 length: 15 residues. CDR3 in amino acids: CASSLGDGPNYGYTF. The CDR3 DNA reads as TGTGCCAGCAGCTTAGGGGACGGCCCTAACTATGGCTACACCTTC.

This chain connects TRBV18 to TRBJ1-2, with D unclear. V was shortened by 3 bases and J by 8 bases, with 13 bases between the two germline ends. The CDR3 totals 13 residues. Germline assignment: CDR1 KGHSH and CDR2 LQKENI. The CDR3 DNA reads as TGTGCCAGCTCACCCCAGGACGGGGAGGGCTACACCTTC. Translated: CASSPQDGEGYTF.

The chain recombines TRBV30 with TRBJ1-1; weak D call: TRBD1 (5 bases). Looked up from germline, CDR1 is GTSNPN and CDR2 is SVGIG (reference sequence). V shed 5 bases and J shed 7 bases, with 17 bases lying between them. CDR3 length equals 13 residues. CDR3 protein: CAWGIEVRGEAFF. DNA of the CDR3: TGTGCCTGGGGAATCGAGGTGAGGGGTGAAGCTTTCTTT.

The rearrangement uses TRBV15 and TRBJ1-6; 11 bases are shared with TRBD1. Germline CDR1 and CDR2: LNHNV and YYDKDF (reference sequence). The CDR3 length is 17 residues. J was trimmed by 4 bases and V by 1 base; bases with no gene match: 3. CDR3 bases: TGTGCCACCAGCAGAGGAGGACAGGGGGCGTATAATTCACCCCTCCACTTT. It is translated as CATSRGGQGAYNSPLHF. Complete variable domain (other parts from reference TRBV15 and TRBJ1-6): DAMVIQNPRYQVTQFGKPVTLSCSQTLNHNVMYWYQQKSSQAPKLLFHYYDKDFNNEADTPDNFQSRRPNTSFCFLDIRSPGLGDTAMYLCATSRGGQGAYNSPLHFGNGTRLTVT.

The chain joins TRBV10-3 to TRBJ2-6; perhaps D is TRBD1 or TRBD2 (5 bases each). The CDR3 has 15 amino acids. The germline CDR1 and CDR2 sequences are ENHRY and SYGVKD. Trimming took 3 bases from V and 3 from J, leaving 9 bases between them. Here the CDR3 reads CAISDPGGGANVLTF. For the CDR3, the DNA is TGTGCCATCAGTGACCCTGGGGGTGGGGCCAACGTCCTGACTTTC.

This chain links TRBV4-3 with TRBJ1-1; 9 nucleotides line up with TRBD1. The V and J ends lost 4 bases and 4 bases, in that order; junction bases with no gene match: 1. The CDR3 length is 13 residues. Germline-derived CDR1 and CDR2 are LGHNA and YSLEER. The CDR3: CASSLTGGTEAFF. DNA of the CDR3: TGCGCCAGCAGCCTGACAGGGGGCACTGAAGCTTTCTTT.